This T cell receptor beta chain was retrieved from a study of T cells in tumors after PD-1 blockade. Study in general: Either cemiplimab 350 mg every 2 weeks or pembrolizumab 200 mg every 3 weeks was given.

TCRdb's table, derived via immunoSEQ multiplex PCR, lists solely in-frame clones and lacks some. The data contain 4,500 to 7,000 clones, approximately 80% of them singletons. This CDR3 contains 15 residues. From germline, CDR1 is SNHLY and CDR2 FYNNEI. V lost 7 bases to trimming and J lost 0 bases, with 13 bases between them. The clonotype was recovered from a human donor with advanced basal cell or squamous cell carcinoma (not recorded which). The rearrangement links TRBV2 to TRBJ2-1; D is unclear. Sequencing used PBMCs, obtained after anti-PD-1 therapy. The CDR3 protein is CASTPNEVSYNEQFF. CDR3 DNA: TGTGCCAGCACCCCTAACGAGGTCTCCTACAATGAGCAGTTCTTC.